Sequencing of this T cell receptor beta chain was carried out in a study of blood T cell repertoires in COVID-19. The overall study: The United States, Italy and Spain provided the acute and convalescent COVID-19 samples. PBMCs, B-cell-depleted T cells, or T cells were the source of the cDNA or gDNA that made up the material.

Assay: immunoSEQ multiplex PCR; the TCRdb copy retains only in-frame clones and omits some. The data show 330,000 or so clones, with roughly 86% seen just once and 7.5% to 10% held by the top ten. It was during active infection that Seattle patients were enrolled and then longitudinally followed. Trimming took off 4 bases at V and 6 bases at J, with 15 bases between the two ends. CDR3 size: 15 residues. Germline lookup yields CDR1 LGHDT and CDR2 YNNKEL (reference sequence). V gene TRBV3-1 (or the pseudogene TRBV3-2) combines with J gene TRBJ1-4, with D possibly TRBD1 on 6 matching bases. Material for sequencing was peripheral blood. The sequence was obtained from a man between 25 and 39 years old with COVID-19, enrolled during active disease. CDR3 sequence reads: CASSLPGTLYEKLFF. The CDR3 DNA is TGTGCCAGCAGCCTGCCCGGGACACTTTATGAAAAACTGTTTTTT.